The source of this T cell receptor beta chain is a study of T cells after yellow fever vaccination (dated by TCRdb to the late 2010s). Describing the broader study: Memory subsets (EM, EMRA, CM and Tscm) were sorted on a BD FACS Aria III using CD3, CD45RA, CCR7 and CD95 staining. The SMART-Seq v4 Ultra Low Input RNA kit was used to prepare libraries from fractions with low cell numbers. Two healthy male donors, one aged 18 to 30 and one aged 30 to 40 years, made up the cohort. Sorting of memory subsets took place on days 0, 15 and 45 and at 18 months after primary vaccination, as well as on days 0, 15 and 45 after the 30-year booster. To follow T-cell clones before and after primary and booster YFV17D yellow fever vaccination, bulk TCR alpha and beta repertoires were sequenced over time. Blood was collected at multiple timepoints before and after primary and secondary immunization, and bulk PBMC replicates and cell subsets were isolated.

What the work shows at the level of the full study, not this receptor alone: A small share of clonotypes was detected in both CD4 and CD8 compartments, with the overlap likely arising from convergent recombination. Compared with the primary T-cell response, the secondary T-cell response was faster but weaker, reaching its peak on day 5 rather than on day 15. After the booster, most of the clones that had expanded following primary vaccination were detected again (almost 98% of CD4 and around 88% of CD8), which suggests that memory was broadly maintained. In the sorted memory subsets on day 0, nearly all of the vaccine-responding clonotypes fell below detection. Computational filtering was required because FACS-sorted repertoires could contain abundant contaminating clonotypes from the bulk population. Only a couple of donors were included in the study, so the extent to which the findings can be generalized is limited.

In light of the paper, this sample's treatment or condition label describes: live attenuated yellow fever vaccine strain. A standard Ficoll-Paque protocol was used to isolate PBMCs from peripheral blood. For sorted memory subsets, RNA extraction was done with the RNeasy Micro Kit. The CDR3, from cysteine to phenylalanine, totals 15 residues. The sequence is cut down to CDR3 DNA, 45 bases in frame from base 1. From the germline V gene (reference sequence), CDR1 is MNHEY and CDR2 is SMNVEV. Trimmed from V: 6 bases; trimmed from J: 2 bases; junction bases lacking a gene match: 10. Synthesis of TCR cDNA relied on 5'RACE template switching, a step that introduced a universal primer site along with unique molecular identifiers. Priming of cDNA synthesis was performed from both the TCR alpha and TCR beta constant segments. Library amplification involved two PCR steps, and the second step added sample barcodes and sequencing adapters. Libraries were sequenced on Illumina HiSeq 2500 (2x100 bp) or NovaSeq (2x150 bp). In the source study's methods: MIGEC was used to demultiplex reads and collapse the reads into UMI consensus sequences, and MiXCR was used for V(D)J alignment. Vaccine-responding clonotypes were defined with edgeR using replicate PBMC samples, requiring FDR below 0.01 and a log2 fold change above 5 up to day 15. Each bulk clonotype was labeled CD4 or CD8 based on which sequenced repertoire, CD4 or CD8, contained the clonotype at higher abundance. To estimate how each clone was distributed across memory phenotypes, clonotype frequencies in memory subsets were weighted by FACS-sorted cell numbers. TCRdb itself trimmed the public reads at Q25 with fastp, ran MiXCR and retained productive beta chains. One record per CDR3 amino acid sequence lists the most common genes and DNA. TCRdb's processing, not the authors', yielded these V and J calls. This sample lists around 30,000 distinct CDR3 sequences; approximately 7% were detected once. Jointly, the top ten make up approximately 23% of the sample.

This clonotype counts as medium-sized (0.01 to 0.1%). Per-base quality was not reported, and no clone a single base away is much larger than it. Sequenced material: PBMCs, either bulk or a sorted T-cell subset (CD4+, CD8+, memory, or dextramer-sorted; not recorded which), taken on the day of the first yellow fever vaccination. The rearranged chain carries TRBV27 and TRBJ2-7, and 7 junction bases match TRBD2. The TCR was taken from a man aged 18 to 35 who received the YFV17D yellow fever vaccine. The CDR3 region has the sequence CASSQWGGTPYEQYF. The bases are TGTGCCAGCAGCCAATGGGGGGGTACGCCCTACGAGCAGTACTTC.